The source of this TCR beta chain is a study of cytomegalovirus exposure and HLA in healthy donors. PCR employed 60 Vbeta and 13 Jbeta primers. This table comes from immunoSEQ multiplex PCR, and its TCRdb copy is limited to in-frame clones, with some not included. The sample includes some 78,000 clones, more than 65% of them seen just once. Study results and caveats: As a later analysis showed, several of the most significant clusters appeared to be linked to common viral pathogens.

Turning to this clone: Its antigen is still unknown.

The CDR3 spans 11 residues. V gave up 7 bases and J gave up 5 bases, with 11 bases separating them. Germline V gene lookup returns CDR1 GTSNPN and CDR2 SVGIG (reference sequence). V gene TRBV30 combines with J gene TRBJ2-5; the D gene is possibly TRBD1 (5 bases). Sequencing was performed on PBMCs. The clonotype originates from a woman between 40 and 50 years old in good health and CMV-seropositive. In nucleotides, the CDR3 is TGTGCCTCGACAGATCGGGAGACCCAGTACTTC. This sequence encodes CASTDRETQYF.